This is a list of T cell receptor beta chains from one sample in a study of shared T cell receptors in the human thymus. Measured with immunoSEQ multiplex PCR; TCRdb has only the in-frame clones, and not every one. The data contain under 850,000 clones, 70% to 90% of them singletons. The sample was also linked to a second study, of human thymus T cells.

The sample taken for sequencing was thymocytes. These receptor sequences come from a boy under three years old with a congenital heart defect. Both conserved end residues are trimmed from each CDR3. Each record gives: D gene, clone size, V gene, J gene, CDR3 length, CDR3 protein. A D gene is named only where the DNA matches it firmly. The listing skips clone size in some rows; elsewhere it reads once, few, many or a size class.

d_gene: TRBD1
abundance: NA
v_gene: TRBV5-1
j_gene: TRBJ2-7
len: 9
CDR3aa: ASSDRARQY

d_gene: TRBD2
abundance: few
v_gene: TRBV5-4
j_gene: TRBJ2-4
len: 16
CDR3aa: ASSPGLAELLAKNIQY

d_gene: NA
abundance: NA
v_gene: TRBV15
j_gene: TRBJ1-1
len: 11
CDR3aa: ATSTHLGAQAF

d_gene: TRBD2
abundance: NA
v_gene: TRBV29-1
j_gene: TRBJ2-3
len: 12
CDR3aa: SVRTSGFTDTQY

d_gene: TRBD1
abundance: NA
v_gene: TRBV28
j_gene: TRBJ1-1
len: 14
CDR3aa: ASSWEGVDREPEAF

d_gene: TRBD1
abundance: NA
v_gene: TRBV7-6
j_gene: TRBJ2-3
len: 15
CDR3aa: ASSSAPGTASTDTQY

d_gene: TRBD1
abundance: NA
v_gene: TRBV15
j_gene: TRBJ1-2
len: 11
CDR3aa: ATSRTGGSGYT

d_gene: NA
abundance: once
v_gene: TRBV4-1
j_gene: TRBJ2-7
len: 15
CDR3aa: ASSQDLETQSSYEQY

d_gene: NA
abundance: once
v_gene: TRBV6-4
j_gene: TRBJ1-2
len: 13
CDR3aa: ASSDSTTENYGYT

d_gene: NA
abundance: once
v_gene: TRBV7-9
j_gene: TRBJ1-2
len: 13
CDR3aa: ASSKRGAADYGYT

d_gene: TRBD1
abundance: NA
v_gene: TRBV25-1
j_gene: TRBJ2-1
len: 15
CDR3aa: ASRLTSGQGGMDEQF

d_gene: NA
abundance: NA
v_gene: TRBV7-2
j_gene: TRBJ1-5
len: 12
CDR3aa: ASSGEGGSQPQH

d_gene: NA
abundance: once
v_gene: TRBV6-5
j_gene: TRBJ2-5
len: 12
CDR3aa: ASSPRRRQETQY

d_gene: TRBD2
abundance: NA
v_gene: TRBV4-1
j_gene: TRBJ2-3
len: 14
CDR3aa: ASSQGPAGSTDTQY

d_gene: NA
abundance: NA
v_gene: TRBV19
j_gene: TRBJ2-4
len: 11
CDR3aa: ASSIGRESMVY

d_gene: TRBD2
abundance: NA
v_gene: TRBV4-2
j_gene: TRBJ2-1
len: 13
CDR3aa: ASSPGTSGYNEQF

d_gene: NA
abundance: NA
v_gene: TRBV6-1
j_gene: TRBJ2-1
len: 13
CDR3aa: AILIVGQLYNEQF

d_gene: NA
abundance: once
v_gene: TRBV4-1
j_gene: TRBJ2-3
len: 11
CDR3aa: ASSQVRRDTQY

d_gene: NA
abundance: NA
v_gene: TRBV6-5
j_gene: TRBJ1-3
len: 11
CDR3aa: ASSYRGGNTIY

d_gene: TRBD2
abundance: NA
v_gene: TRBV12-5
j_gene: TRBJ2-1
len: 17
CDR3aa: ASGLRGLAGGSSYNEQF

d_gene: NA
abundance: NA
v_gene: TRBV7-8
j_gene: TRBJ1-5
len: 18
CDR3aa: ASSPRTLHSEMGGNQPQH

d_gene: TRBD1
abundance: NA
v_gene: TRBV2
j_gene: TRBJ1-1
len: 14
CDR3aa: ASGPDRQGGNTEAF

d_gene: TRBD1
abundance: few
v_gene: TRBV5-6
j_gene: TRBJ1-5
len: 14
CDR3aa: ASSLRPGQNNQPQH

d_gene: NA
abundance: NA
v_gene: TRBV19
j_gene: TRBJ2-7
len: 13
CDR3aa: ASSPWDGSSYEQY

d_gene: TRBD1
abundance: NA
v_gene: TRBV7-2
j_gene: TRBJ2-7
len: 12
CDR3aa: ASSLAGRGLEQY

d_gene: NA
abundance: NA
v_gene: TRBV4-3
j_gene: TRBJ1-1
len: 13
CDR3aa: ASTTGHARNTEAF

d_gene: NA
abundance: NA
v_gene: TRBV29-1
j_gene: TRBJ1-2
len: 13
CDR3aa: SVDSAVQVLYGYT

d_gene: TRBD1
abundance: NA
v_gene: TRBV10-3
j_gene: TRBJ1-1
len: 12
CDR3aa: AITSRDRGTEAF

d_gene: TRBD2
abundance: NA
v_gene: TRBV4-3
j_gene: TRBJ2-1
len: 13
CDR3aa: ASSQEGAGRGGQF

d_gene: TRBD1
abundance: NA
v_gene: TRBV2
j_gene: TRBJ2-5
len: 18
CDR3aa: ASSRRDRGDHQREEETQY

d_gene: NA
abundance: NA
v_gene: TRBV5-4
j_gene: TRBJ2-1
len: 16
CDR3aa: ASSLSNPRSGGYNEQF

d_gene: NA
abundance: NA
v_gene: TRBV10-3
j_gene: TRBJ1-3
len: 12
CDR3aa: AISDQGTGNTIY

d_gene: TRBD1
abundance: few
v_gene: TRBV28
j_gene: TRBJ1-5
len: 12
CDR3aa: ASNERGLNQPQH

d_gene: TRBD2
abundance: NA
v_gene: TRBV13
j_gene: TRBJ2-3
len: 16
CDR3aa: ASSSGLAGALSTDTQY

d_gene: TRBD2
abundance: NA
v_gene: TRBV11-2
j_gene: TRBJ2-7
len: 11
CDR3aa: ASSLGGSYEQY

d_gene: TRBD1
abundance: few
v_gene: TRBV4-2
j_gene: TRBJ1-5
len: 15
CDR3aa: ASSPSPPGQGSQPQH

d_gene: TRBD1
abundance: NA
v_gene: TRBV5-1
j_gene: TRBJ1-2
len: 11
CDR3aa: ASSTDRGAGYT

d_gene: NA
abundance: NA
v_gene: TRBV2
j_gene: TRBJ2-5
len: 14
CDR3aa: ASRKKIRGRQETQY

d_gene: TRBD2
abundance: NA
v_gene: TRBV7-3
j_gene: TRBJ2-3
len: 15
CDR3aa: ASSPHRTRPFADTQY

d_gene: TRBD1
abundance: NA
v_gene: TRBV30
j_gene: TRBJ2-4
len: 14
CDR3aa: AWSEWGQLAKNIQY

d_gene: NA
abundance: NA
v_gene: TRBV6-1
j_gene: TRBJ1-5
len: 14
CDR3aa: ASSEGAGKSNQPQH

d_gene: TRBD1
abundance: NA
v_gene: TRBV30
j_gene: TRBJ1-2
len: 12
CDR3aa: AWTQRGGGDGYT